What follows is one T cell receptor beta chain and its context. The sample originates from a study of blood T cell repertoires in COVID-19. Study-level background: There were acute and convalescent COVID-19 samples, and they came from the United States, Italy and Spain. The cDNA or gDNA used as material had been derived from T cells, B-cell-depleted T cells, or PBMCs.

Grouping used clinical history reported by participants in a survey and questionnaire. Recovered participants had two consecutive negative NP/OP PCR tests, healthcare professional clearance, or symptom resolution. V was cut by 2 bases and J by 3 bases, with 17 bases left in between. The CDR3 is made up of 16 amino acids. Germline-derived CDR1 and CDR2 are LGHDT and YNNKEL (reference sequence). The table came from immunoSEQ multiplex PCR; TCRdb's copy has only in-frame clones and leaves some out. This sample has about 290,000 clones; around 90% occur once, and the top ten carry less than 2%. This TCR derives from a woman in her forties who had recovered from COVID-19. The material sequenced was PBMCs or T cells enriched from blood (not recorded which). The chain links TRBV3-1 (or the pseudogene TRBV3-2) to TRBJ2-7, with D possibly matching TRBD1 (6 bases). CDR3 DNA: TGTGCCAGCAGCCAAAATTTCGGGACAAAACACTACGAGCAGTACTTC. Translation gives CASSQNFGTKHYEQYF.